This TCR beta chain stems from a study of control samples from healthy donors and cancer patients. TCRdb keeps only in-frame clones here, not all; method: immunoSEQ multiplex PCR. Seen here are 150,000 to 200,000 clones, around nine tenths observed once, and the top ten hold about 12%. This clone appeared a single time. The TCR originated in a man in his thirties or forties in good health. Material for sequencing was blood.

The CDR3 sequence is CASSPRTGAMNTEAFF. Written as DNA, the CDR3 is TGTGCCAGCAGCCCTCGGACAGGCGCGATGAACACTGAAGCTTTCTTT. This chain links TRBV5-8 with TRBJ1-1, with 7 nucleotides matching TRBD1. This CDR3 is built from 16 residues. The germline CDR1 and CDR2 sequences are SGHTS and YDEGEE. V lost 4 bases and J lost 0; bases outside the gene matches: 9.